Described below is a single T cell receptor beta chain sequence and its context. The data belong to a study of blood T cell repertoires in COVID-19. Study context: Italy, Spain and the United States were the sources of the convalescent and acute COVID-19 samples.

Sequencing was performed with immunoSEQ multiplex PCR; in TCRdb, only in-frame clones are kept and a portion is missing. Here the sample spans over 200,000 clones, 80% to 90% being singletons. Material: PBMCs or T cells enriched from blood (not recorded which). The clonotype comes from a woman aged 45-59 years who had recovered from COVID-19.

CDR3 nucleotide sequence: TGCGCCAGCAGCCTGGTGGCGGGACAGTTTTACGAGCAGTACTTC. It specifies CASSLVAGQFYEQYF. The genes are TRBV5-1 and TRBJ2-7; TRBD1 might be the D (7 bases). V lost 4 bases and J 4 bases, leaving 18 bases between the germline ends. The CDR3 is 15 residues long. Germline V gives CDR1 SGHRS, CDR2 YFSETQ.